The next 7 T cell receptor beta chains were all read from a single sample in a study of blood T cell repertoires in COVID-19. Method: immunoSEQ multiplex PCR; TCRdb's copy keeps in-frame clones and lacks some. The sample has roughly 81,000 clones, around four fifths seen once. Sequencing used peripheral blood. These receptors all come from an elderly man with active or convalescent COVID-19.

This clone was counted only a few times. The CDR3 loop is CASRGQYRGNTEAFF. CDR3 coding DNA: TGTGCCAGCAGAGGACAGTACCGCGGGAACACTGAAGCTTTCTTT. This rearrangement joins TRBV27 to TRBJ1-1, with a tentative D call TRBD1 (6 bases). The V gene's germline CDR1 is MNHEY and CDR2 SMNVEV (reference sequence). The CDR3 loop spans 15 amino acids. Trimming shortened V by 6 bases and J by 1 base, and 15 bases separated the two germline ends.

The gene calls are TRBV9 and TRBJ2-3; 11 nucleotides match TRBD2. Per the germline V gene, CDR1 is SGDLS and CDR2 is YYNGEE. The length of the CDR3 is 17 residues. Trimming removed 4 bases from V and 2 bases from J; junction bases left unmatched: 9. CDR3 sequence: CASSPRRLAGNTDTQYF. The CDR3 DNA sequence: TGTGCCAGCAGCCCCAGGCGACTAGCGGGGAACACAGATACGCAGTATTTT.

The rearrangement uses TRBV29-1 and TRBJ2-5; no reliable D call. Germline values: CDR1 SQVTM, CDR2 ANQGSEA. Trimming took 4 bases from V and 4 from J, leaving 10 bases between them. This CDR3 contains 12 residues. The CDR3 region is CSVGPSGETQYF. The CDR3 DNA reads TGCAGCGTTGGGCCCTCGGGAGAGACCCAGTACTTC.

The rearrangement uses TRBV24-1 and TRBJ2-6; 7 bases map to TRBD2. CDR1 and CDR2 from the germline V gene are KGHDR and SFDVKD. With 5 bases clipped from V and 3 bases from J, the junction kept 3 bases outside the gene matches. This CDR3 has 15 amino acids. The CDR3 DNA follows: TGTGCCACCAGTGCGGGAGGTGGTGGGGCCAACGTCCTGACTTTC. Translation: CATSAGGGGANVLTF.

The chain employs TRBV15 and TRBJ1-1; D perhaps matches TRBD1 (5 bases). The CDR3 length is 14 residues. The ends were cut back, 1 base at V and 3 bases at J, with 9 bases in the middle. Looked up from germline, CDR1 is LNHNV and CDR2 is YYDKDF (reference sequence). In nucleotides, the CDR3 is TGTGCCACCAGCAGAGGGGGCTGGGACACTGAAGCTTTCTTT. Its translation is CATSRGGWDTEAFF.

This chain uses TRBV14 with TRBJ2-4; the D gene is possibly TRBD1 (6 bases). This CDR3 contains 14 residues. Germline V gene lookup returns CDR1 SGHDN and CDR2 FVKESK. Trimming stripped 3 bases from V and 7 bases from J, with 13 bases between. DNA for the CDR3: TGTGCCAGCAGCCAGGGGACAATTGTGAACATTCAGTACTTC. This encodes CASSQGTIVNIQYF.

This clone was counted only a few times. The chain combines TRBV28 with TRBJ1-4; D gene unclear. The CDR3 is 15 amino acids. V dropped 1 base and J dropped 8 bases, with 14 bases sitting between them. From germline, CDR1 is MDHEN and CDR2 SYDVKM. The CDR3 reads CASSLSTGTIEKLFF. CDR3 nucleotides: TGTGCCAGCAGTTTATCCACGGGAACTATAGAAAAACTGTTTTTT. The full variable domain, rest sourced from reference TRBV28 and TRBJ1-4, is DVKVTQSSRYLVKRTGEKVFLECVQDMDHENMFWYRQDPGLGLRLIYFSYDVKMKEKGDIPEGYSVSREKKERFSLILESASTNQTSMYLCASSLSTGTIEKLFFGSGTQLSVL.